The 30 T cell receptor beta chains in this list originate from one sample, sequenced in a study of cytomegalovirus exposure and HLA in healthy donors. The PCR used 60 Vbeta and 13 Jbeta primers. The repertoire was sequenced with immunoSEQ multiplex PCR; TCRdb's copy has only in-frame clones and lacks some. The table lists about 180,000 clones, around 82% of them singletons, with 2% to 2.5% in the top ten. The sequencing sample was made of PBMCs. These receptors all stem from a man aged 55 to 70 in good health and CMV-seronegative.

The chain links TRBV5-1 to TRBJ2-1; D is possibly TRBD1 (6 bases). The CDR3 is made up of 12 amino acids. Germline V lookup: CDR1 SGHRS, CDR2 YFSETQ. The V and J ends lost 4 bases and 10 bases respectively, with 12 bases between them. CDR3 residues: CASSHGQQEQFF. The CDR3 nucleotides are TGCGCCAGCAGCCACGGACAGCAAGAGCAGTTCTTC.

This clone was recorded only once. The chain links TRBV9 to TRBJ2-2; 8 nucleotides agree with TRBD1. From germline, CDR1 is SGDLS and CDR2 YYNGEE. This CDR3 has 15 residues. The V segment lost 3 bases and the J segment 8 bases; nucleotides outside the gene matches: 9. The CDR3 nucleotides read TGTGCCAGCAGCGCCCGGACAGGGTGGGCTGGGGAGCTGTTTTTT. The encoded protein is CASSARTGWAGELFF. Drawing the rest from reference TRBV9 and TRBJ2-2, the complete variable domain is DSGVTQTPKHLITATGQRVTLRCSPRSGDLSVYWYQQSLDQGLQFLIQYYNGEERAKGNILERFSAQQFPDLHSELNLSSLELGDSALYFCASSARTGWAGELFFGEGSRLTVL.

CDR3 nucleotide sequence: TGCGCCAGCAGCCCTAAGACAGGGAGAGAGCCCGAAGCTTTCTTT. Protein: CASSPKTGREPEAFF. The J gene is TRBJ1-1, the V gene TRBV5-1, with 7 bases that match TRBD1. Germline V gene sequence: CDR1 SGHRS, CDR2 YFSETQ. The trim removed 4 bases at V and 8 bases at J, leaving 14 bases unmatched. The CDR3 runs 15 residues.

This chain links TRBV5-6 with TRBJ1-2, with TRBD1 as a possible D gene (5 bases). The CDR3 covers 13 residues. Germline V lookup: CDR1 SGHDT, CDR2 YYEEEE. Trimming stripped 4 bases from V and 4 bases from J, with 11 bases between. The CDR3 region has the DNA TGTGCCAGCAGCCCGAACAGGATCTATGGCTACACCTTC. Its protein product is CASSPNRIYGYTF.

CDR3 nucleotide sequence: TGTGCCAGCAGCTTCGGACTGATGAACACTGAAGCTTTCTTT. It is translated as CASSFGLMNTEAFF. V and J are TRBV5-4 and TRBJ1-1; no reliable D call. The CDR3 is 14 amino acids. V dropped 2 bases and J dropped 0 bases, with 8 bases sitting between them. Germline loops: CDR1 SGHNT, CDR2 YYREEE (reference sequence). Combining the CDR3 with reference TRBV5-4 and TRBJ1-1 gives the whole variable domain ETGVTQSPTHLIKTRGQQVTLRCSSQSGHNTVSWYQQALGQGPQFIFQYYREEENGRGNFPPRFSGLQFPNYSSELNVNALELDDSALYLCASSFGLMNTEAFFGQGTRLTVV.

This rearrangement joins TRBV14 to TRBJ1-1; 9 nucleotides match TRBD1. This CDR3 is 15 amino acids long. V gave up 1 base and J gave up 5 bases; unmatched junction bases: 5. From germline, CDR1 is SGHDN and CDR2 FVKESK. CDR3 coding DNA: TGTGCCAGCAGCCAAGGGGACAGGGTTCGGACTGAAGCTTTCTTT. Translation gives CASSQGDRVRTEAFF.

CDR3 in DNA: TGTGCCAGCGGAGCGGGAGGGCCCTACGAGCAGTACTTC. Its protein product is CASGAGGPYEQYF. The chain couples TRBV9 to TRBJ2-7; TRBD2 agrees at 10 bases. Per the germline V gene, CDR1 is SGDLS and CDR2 is YYNGEE. J gave up 2 bases and V 7 bases, and 3 bases lay outside the gene matches. CDR3 length: 13 residues.

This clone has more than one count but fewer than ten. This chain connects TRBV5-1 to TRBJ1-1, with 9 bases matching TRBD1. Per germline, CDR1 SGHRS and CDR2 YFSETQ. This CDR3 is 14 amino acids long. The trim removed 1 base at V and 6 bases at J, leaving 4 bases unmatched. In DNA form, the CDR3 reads TGCGCCAGCAGCTTGACAGGGGGCAATCCTGAAGCTTTCTTT. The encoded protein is CASSLTGGNPEAFF. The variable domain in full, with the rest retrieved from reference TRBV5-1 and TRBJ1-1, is KAGVTQTPRYLIKTRGQQVTLSCSPISGHRSVSWYQQTPGQGLQFLFEYFSETQRNKGNFPGRFSGRQFSNSRSEMNVSTLELGDSALYLCASSLTGGNPEAFFGQGTRLTVV.

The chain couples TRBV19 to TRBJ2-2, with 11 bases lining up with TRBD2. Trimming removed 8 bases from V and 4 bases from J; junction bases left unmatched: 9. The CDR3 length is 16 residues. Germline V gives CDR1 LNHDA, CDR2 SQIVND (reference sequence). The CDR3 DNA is TGTGCCAGTGGGGATAGCGGGAGGGCCCGCACCGGGGAGCTGTTTTTT. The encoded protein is CASGDSGRARTGELFF.

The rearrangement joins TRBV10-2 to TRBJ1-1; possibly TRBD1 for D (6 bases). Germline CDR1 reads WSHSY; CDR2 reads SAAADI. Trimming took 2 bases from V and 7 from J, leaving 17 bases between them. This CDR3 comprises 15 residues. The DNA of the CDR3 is TGCGCCAGCAGTGAGACAACGACAGGATTCGATGAAGCTTTCTTT. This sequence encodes CASSETTTGFDEAFF.

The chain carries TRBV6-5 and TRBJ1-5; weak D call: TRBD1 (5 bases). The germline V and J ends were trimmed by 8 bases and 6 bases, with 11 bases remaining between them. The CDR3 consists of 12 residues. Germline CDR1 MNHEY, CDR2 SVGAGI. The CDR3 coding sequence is TGTGCCAGCGGGGGGATCGGTCAGCCCCAGCATTTT. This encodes CASGGIGQPQHF.

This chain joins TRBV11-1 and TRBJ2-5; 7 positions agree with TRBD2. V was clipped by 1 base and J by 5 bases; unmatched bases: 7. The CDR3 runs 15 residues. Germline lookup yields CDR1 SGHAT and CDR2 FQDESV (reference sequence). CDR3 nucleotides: TGTGCCAGCAGCTTAGAGAGACTAGCCGGGGAGACCCAGTACTTC. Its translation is CASSLERLAGETQYF. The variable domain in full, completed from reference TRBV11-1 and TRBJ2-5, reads EAEVAQSPRYKITEKSQAVAFWCDPISGHATLYWYRQILGQGPELLVQFQDESVVDDSQLPKDRFSAERLKGVDSTLKIQPAELGDSAMYLCASSLERLAGETQYFGPGTRLLVL.

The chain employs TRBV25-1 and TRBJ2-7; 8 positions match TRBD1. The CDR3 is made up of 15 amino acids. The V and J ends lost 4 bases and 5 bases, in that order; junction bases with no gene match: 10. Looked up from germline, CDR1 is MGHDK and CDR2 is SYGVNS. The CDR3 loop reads CASSAAGQGSNEQYF. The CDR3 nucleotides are TGTGCCAGCAGTGCCGCCGGACAGGGAAGCAACGAGCAGTACTTC.

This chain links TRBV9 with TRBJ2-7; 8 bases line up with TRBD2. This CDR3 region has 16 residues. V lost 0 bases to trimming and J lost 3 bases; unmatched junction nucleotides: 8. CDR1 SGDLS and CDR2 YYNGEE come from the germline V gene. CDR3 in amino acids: CASSVDPGGTSYEQYF. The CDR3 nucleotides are TGTGCCAGCAGCGTAGATCCTGGTGGGACTAGCTACGAGCAGTACTTC.

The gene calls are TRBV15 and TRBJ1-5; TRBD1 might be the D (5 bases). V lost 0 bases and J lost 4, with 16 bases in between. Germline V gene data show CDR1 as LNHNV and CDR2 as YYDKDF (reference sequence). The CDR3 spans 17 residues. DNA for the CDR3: TGTGCCACCAGCAGAGATCGGGTGGAGGGGCTAAATCAGCCCCAGCATTTT. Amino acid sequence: CATSRDRVEGLNQPQHF.

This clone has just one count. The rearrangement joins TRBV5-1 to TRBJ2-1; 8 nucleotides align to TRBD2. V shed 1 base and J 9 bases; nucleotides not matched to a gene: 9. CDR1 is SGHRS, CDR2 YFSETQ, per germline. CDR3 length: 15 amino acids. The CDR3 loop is CASSLIRGGGGEQFF. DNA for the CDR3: TGCGCCAGCAGCTTGATCCGGGGGGGCGGGGGTGAGCAGTTCTTC.

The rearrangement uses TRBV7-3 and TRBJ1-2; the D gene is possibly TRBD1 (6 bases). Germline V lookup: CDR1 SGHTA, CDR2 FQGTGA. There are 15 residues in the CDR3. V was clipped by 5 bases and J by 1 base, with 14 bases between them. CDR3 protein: CASSLTGDFNYGYTF. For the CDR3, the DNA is TGTGCCAGCAGCCTGACAGGCGACTTTAACTATGGCTACACCTTC.

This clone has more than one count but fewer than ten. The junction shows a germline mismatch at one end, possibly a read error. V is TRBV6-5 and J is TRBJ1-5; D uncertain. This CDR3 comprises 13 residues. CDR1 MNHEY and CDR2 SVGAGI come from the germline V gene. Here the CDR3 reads CASSYDSNQPQNF. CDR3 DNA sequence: TGTGCCAGCAGTTACGATAGCAATCAGCCCCAGAATTTT.

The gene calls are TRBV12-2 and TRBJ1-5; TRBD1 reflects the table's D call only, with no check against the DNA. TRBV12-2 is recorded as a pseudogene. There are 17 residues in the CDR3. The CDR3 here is CASRSGQPRGSNQPQHF. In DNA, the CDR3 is TGTGCAAGTCGCTCGGGACAGCCAAGGGGTAGCAATCAGCCCCAGCATTTT.

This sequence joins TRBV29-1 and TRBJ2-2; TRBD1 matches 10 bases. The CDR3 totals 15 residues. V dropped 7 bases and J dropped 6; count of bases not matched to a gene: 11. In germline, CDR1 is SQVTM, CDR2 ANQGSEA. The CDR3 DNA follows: TGCAGCGCCTCCTCCGACAGGGGGCGTCCCGGGGAGCTGTTTTTT. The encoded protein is CSASSDRGRPGELFF.

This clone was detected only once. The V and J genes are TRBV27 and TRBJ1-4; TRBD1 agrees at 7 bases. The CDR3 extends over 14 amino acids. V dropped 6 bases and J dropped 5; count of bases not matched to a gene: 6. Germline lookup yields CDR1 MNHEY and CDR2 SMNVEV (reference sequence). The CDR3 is CASRAGTVNEKLFF. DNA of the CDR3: TGTGCCAGCAGGGCCGGGACAGTGAATGAAAAACTGTTTTTT.

The CDR3 loop is CASSSRGSLEKLFF. CDR3 coding DNA: TGTGCCAGCAGTTCCCGGGGGAGCCTTGAAAAACTGTTTTTT. The rearrangement uses TRBV2 and TRBJ1-4, with D tentatively TRBD1 (5 bases). Germline lookup yields CDR1 SNHLY and CDR2 FYNNEI. The V gene lost 5 bases and the J gene lost 7 bases, with 14 bases spanning the gap. The CDR3 has 14 residues.

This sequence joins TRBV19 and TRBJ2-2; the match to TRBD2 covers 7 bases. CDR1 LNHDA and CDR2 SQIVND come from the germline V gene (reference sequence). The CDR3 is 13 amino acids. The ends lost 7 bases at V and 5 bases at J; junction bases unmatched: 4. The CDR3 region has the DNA TGTGCCAGTAATTCCGGGAGGACCGGGGAGCTGTTTTTT. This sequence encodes CASNSGRTGELFF.

CDR3 coding DNA: TGTGCCAGCTCACCACTACGACAGACCCTGAACACTGAAGCTTTCTTT. Translated: CASSPLRQTLNTEAFF. The chain links TRBV18 to TRBJ1-1; a possible D gene is TRBD1 (5 bases). Trimming left V 1 base short and J 0 bases short, with 12 bases between. Germline loops: CDR1 KGHSH, CDR2 LQKENI. The CDR3 is 16 amino acids.

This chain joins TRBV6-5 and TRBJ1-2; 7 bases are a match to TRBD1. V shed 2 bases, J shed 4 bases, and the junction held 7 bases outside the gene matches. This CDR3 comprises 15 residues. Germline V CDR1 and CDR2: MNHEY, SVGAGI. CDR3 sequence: CASSYGTAFGYGYTF. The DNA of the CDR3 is TGTGCCAGCAGTTACGGGACAGCTTTTGGCTATGGCTACACCTTC.

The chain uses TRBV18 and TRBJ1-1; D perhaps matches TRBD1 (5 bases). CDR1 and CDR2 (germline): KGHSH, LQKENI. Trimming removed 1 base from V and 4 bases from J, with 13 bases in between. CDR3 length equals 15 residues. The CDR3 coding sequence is TGTGCCAGCTCACCACGGGAGGGGACGAGCACTGAAGCTTTCTTT. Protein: CASSPREGTSTEAFF. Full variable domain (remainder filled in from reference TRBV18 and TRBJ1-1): NAGVMQNPRHLVRRRGQEARLRCSPMKGHSHVYWYRQLPEEGLKFMVYLQKENIIDESGMPKERFSAEFPKEGPSILRIQQVVRGDSAAYFCASSPREGTSTEAFFGQGTRLTVV.

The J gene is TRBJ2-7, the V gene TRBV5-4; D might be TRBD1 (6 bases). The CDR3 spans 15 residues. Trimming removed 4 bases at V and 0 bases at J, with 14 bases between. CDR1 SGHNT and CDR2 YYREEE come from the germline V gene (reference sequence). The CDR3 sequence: CASSPSGAASYEQYF. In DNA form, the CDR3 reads TGTGCCAGCAGCCCCTCAGGGGCAGCCTCCTACGAGCAGTACTTC.

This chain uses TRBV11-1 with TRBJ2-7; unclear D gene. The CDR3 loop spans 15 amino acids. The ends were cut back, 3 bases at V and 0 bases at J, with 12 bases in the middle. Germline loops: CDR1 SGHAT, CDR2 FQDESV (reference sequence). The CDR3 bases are TGTGCCAGCAGCTTGGTAGCTCAAGACTCCTACGAGCAGTACTTC. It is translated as CASSLVAQDSYEQYF.

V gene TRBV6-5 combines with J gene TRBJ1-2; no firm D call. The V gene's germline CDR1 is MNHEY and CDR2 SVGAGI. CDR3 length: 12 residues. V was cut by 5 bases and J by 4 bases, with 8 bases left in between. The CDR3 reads CASSKEGYGYTF. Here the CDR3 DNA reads TGTGCCAGCAGTAAGGAGGGCTATGGCTACACCTTC.

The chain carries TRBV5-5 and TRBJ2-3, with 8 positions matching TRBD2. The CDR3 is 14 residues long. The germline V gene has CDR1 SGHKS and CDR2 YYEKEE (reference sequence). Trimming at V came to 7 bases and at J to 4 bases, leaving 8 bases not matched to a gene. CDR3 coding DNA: TGTGCCAGCCGAAGTGTAGCGGGGTCAGATACGCAGTATTTT. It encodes CASRSVAGSDTQYF.